These T cell receptor beta chains were read from a single sample in a study of blood T cell repertoires in COVID-19. Assay used: immunoSEQ multiplex PCR; TCRdb lists only in-frame clones, some missing. The table has roughly 380,000 clones, more than 75% seen once. Sequenced sample: PBMCs or T cells enriched from blood (not recorded which). The receptors were sampled from a man aged 30 to 39 who had recovered from COVID-19. Both conserved end residues are part of each CDR3. Each record gives: D gene, V gene, J gene, clone size, CDR3 protein, CDR3 DNA. The D gene is left open where the match is weak. Size is stated for part of the rows, as once, few or many counts, or as a class when the clone is expanded.

D: TRBD1
V: TRBV27
J: TRBJ1-4
size: once
CDR3: CASRRGLEKLFF
DNA: TGTGCCAGCCGCAGGGGGCTTGAAAAACTGTTTTTT

D: TRBD1
V: TRBV18
J: TRBJ1-5
size: NA
CDR3: CASSGQGGNQPQHF
DNA: TGTGCCAGCTCAGGACAGGGGGGCAATCAGCCCCAGCATTTT

D: TRBD1
V: TRBV6-5
J: TRBJ1-3
size: NA
CDR3: CASRAGTGGNTIYF
DNA: TGTGCCAGCAGAGCCGGGACAGGAGGAAACACCATATATTTT

D: NA
V: TRBV4-2
J: TRBJ2-1
size: once
CDR3: CASSQDSGVYNEQFF
DNA: TGTGCCAGCAGCCAAGATTCGGGGGTCTACAATGAGCAGTTCTTC

D: NA
V: TRBV19
J: TRBJ1-2
size: NA
CDR3: CASTQPPLRAGDHYGYTF
DNA: TGTGCCAGTACCCAACCTCCCCTCCGGGCAGGGGACCACTATGGCTACACCTTC

D: TRBD2
V: TRBV9
J: TRBJ2-1
size: NA
CDR3: CASSGVAGGFADEQFF
DNA: TGTGCCAGCAGTGGAGTAGCGGGGGGATTCGCGGATGAGCAGTTCTTC

D: TRBD1
V: TRBV18
J: TRBJ1-3
size: NA
CDR3: CASSPGTVGNTIYF
DNA: TGTGCCAGCTCACCTGGGACAGTGGGAAACACCATATATTTT

D: TRBD1
V: TRBV16
J: TRBJ2-2
size: NA
CDR3: CASSHFGQGRTGELFF
DNA: TGTGCCAGCAGCCATTTCGGACAGGGAAGGACCGGGGAGCTGTTTTTT

D: NA
V: TRBV19
J: TRBJ1-3
size: NA
CDR3: CASIWARPSGNTIYF
DNA: TGTGCCAGTATTTGGGCCAGGCCCTCTGGAAACACCATATATTTT

D: NA
V: TRBV6-5
J: TRBJ1-6
size: once
CDR3: CASSYRKGVNSPLHF
DNA: TGTGCCAGCAGTTACCGTAAGGGGGTGAACTCACCCCTCCACTTT

D: NA
V: TRBV4-3
J: TRBJ2-3
size: once
CDR3: CASSQARFGGSTDTQYF
DNA: TGCGCCAGCAGCCAAGCCCGTTTCGGGGGAAGCACAGATACGCAGTATTTT

D: TRBD1
V: TRBV11-2
J: TRBJ2-7
size: NA
CDR3: CASSPDRAINEQYF
DNA: TGTGCCAGCAGCCCGGACAGGGCCATAAACGAGCAGTACTTC

D: NA
V: TRBV4-2
J: TRBJ1-4
size: NA
CDR3: CASSQAWTIATNEKLFF
DNA: TGTGCCAGCAGCCAAGCTTGGACAATTGCAACTAATGAAAAACTGTTTTTT

D: NA
V: TRBV5-6
J: TRBJ2-7
size: NA
CDR3: CASSTDTYEQYF
DNA: TGTGCCAGCAGCACCGACACCTACGAGCAGTACTTC

D: TRBD1
V: TRBV7-2
J: TRBJ1-4
size: NA
CDR3: CASSPGPGGREKLFF
DNA: TGTGCCAGCAGCCCAGGGCCAGGGGGCAGGGAAAAACTGTTTTTT

D: NA
V: TRBV5-1
J: TRBJ1-1
size: NA
CDR3: CASSLGSGDEAFF
DNA: TGCGCCAGCAGCTTGGGCTCTGGAGATGAAGCTTTCTTT

D: NA
V: TRBV2
J: TRBJ1-3
size: once
CDR3: CASSWVRVEGNTIYF
DNA: TGTGCCAGCAGCTGGGTCCGGGTGGAGGGAAACACCATATATTTT

D: NA
V: TRBV7-9
J: TRBJ1-1
size: once
CDR3: CASSLDGGYTEAFF
DNA: TGTGCCAGCAGCTTAGATGGGGGGTACACTGAAGCTTTCTTT